This TCR beta chain was profiled in a study of blood T cell repertoires in COVID-19. Overall study: COVID-19 samples from acute and convalescent phases originated in the United States, Italy and Spain. The analysed material was cDNA or gDNA that came from T cells, B-cell-depleted T cells, or PBMCs.

There are 11 residues in the CDR3. The V end was cut by 10 bases, the J end by 8 bases, with 14 bases between. From germline, CDR1 is MNHEY and CDR2 SMNVEV (reference sequence). In the authors' workflow: Reference gene primer amplification in the assay estimated nucleated cell counts. The repertoire was sequenced with immunoSEQ multiplex PCR; TCRdb's copy has only in-frame clones and lacks some. That table is the source of V, J and clone size, and D and trimming were worked out from the DNA. Of about 35,000 clones listed, 70% to 90% were seen once; the top ten hold less than 50%. Source material: peripheral blood. The clonotype originates from a human donor in a cohort sampled during active or convalescent COVID-19. The donor label of this sample is uncertain. V and J are TRBV27 and TRBJ1-2, with a tentative D call TRBD1 (6 bases). CDR3 sequence (DNA): TGTGCCACTCGGACAGATGAGGGCTACACCTTC. Residues: CATRTDEGYTF.